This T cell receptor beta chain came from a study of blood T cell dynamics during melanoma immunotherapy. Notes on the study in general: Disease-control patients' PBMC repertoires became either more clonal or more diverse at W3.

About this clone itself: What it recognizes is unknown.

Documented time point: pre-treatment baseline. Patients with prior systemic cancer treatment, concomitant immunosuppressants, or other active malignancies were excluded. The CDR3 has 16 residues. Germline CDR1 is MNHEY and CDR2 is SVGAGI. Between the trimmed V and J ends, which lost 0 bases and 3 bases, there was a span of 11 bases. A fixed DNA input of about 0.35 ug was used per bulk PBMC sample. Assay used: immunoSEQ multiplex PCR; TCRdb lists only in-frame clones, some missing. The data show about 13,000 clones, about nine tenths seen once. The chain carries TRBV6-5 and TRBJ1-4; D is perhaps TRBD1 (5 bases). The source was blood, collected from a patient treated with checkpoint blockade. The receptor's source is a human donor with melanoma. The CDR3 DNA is TGTGCCAGCAGTTACTCTAACGGGGCGGCTAATGAAAAACTGTTTTTT. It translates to CASSYSNGAANEKLFF.